The 9 T cell receptor beta chains presented below share a single source sample, sequenced in a study of blood T cell repertoires in COVID-19. Measured with immunoSEQ multiplex PCR; TCRdb has only the in-frame clones, and not every one. Counted here are tens of thousands of clones, more than 80% occurring once; the ten biggest clones make up 6.9%. Sequencing used peripheral blood. The receptors come from a human donor in a cohort sampled during active COVID-19.

The J gene is TRBJ2-3, the V gene TRBV2; 8 bases line up with TRBD1. J was trimmed by 2 bases and V by 6 bases; bases with no gene match: 10. The CDR3 is made up of 16 amino acids. Germline V lookup: CDR1 SNHLY, CDR2 FYNNEI. CDR3 coding DNA: TGTGCCAGCAGAGCCACCAACAGGGGGATCACAGATACGCAGTATTTT. This translates into CASRATNRGITDTQYF.

The rearrangement joins TRBV5-1 to TRBJ2-5; 7 positions match TRBD1. V shed 0 bases and J 0 bases; nucleotides not matched to a gene: 2. The CDR3 runs to 15 residues. Per germline, CDR1 SGHRS and CDR2 YFSETQ. CDR3 in amino acids: CASSLGGQNQETQYF. The DNA of the CDR3 is TGCGCCAGCAGCTTGGGGGGACAGAACCAAGAGACCCAGTACTTC.

This clone came up once. This chain uses TRBV27 with TRBJ2-3, with TRBD2 matching over 7 bases. This CDR3 region has 15 residues. Germline V gene sequence: CDR1 MNHEY, CDR2 SMNVEV (reference sequence). V shed 4 bases and J 2 bases; nucleotides not matched to a gene: 6. This CDR3 is CASSWEGRNTDTQYF. CDR3 nucleotide sequence: TGTGCCAGCAGTTGGGAGGGGAGGAACACAGATACGCAGTATTTT.

The table lists this clone with a count of one. The CDR3, as DNA: TGCGCCAGCAGCGTGGGGAGGGCAGAAAACATTCAGTACTTC. Protein sequence: CASSVGRAENIQYF. The chain employs TRBV5-1 and TRBJ2-4; 7 nucleotides agree with TRBD2. The CDR3 runs to 14 residues. CDR1 and CDR2 from the germline V gene are SGHRS and YFSETQ. The V segment lost 4 bases and the J segment 5 bases; nucleotides outside the gene matches: 6.

The rearrangement joins TRBV30 to TRBJ2-7; 7 positions agree with TRBD1. In germline, CDR1 is GTSNPN, CDR2 SVGIG (reference sequence). This CDR3 has 12 amino acids. J gave up 1 base and V 4 bases, and 1 base lay outside the gene matches. The CDR3 region is CAWTTGSYEQYF. In DNA, the CDR3 is TGTGCCTGGACGACAGGGTCCTACGAGCAGTACTTC. Complete variable domain (other parts from reference TRBV30 and TRBJ2-7): SQTIHQWPATLVQPVGSPLSLECTVEGTSNPNLYWYRQAAGRGLQLLFYSVGIGQISSEVPQNLSASRPQDRQFILSSKKLLLSDSGFYLCAWTTGSYEQYFGPGTRLTVT.

The gene calls are TRBV15 and TRBJ2-6; the D is unclear. Trimming stripped 8 bases from V and 2 bases from J, with 13 bases between. The CDR3 spans 15 residues. Germline V gene sequence: CDR1 LNHNV, CDR2 YYDKDF (reference sequence). The CDR3 here is CATHERDAGANVLTF. CDR3 bases: TGTGCCACCCACGAAAGAGATGCTGGGGCCAACGTCCTGACTTTC.

This chain links TRBV13 with TRBJ1-3, with 7 nucleotides matching TRBD1. The CDR3 loop spans 15 amino acids. Germline V gene data show CDR1 as PRHDT and CDR2 as FYEKMQ (reference sequence). Trimming at V came to 4 bases and at J to 4 bases, leaving 7 bases not matched to a gene. CDR3 sequence (DNA): TGTGCCAGCAGCTCATCAGGGGGATCCGGAAACACCATATATTTT. Protein: CASSSSGGSGNTIYF. Using reference TRBV13 and TRBJ1-3 for the parts outside the CDR3, the full variable domain is AAGVIQSPRHLIKEKRETATLKCYPIPRHDTVYWYQQGPGQDPQFLISFYEKMQSDKGSIPDRFSAQQFSDYHSELNMSSLELGDSALYFCASSSSGGSGNTIYFGEGSWLTVV.

J is TRBJ1-2 and V is TRBV7-9; the match to TRBD1 covers 7 bases. The CDR3 contains 13 residues. Germline V gene lookup returns CDR1 SEHNR and CDR2 FQNEAQ (reference sequence). The V and J ends lost 5 bases and 6 bases, in that order; junction bases with no gene match: 6. This chain's CDR3 is CASSQTGLDGYTF. The CDR3 bases are TGTGCCAGCAGCCAGACAGGGTTGGATGGCTACACCTTC.

This chain joins TRBV5-1 and TRBJ2-3, with 10 bases that match TRBD2. Germline V gene sequence: CDR1 SGHRS, CDR2 YFSETQ. J was trimmed by 6 bases and V by 0 bases; bases with no gene match: 1. The CDR3 length is 14 residues. CDR3 amino acids: CASSLDSGRDTQYF. CDR3 bases: TGCGCCAGCAGCTTGGATAGCGGGAGGGATACGCAGTATTTT.